This paragraph reports one T cell receptor beta chain. The data belong to a study of blood T cell repertoires in COVID-19. Looking at the study overall: Sources were T cells, B-cell-depleted T cells, or PBMCs; the material itself was cDNA or gDNA.

Repertoires were generated with immunoSEQ multiplex PCR, while TCRdb's copy carries only in-frame clones and drops some. The sample holds more than 250,000 clones, about four fifths seen once. Germline V gene data show CDR1 as KGHSH and CDR2 as LQKENI. This CDR3 is built from 15 residues. The V and J ends lost 4 bases and 0 bases respectively, with 7 bases between them. Sequences were obtained from peripheral blood. The V gene is TRBV18, the J gene TRBJ2-6; D unclear. The TCR was taken from a woman aged 50 to 60 with acute or convalescent COVID-19. The CDR3 loop is CASSLGSSGANVLTF. CDR3 coding DNA: TGTGCCAGCTCACTTGGTAGCTCTGGGGCCAACGTCCTGACTTTC.